This T cell receptor (beta chain) stems from a study of T cell responses to AZD1222 COVID-19 vaccine. Assay used: immunoSEQ multiplex PCR; TCRdb lists only in-frame clones, some missing. The sample yields approximately 110,000 clones, about 89% seen once. Material: peripheral blood, obtained on day 0 of AZD1222 vaccination. The TCR was taken from an adult in good health.

The CDR3 here is CASSLEVARRGGGEQYF. In DNA form, the CDR3 reads TGCGCCAGCAGCTTGGAGGTTGCTCGCAGGGGGGGAGGCGAGCAGTACTTC. The genes are TRBV5-1 and TRBJ2-7, with D possibly called TRBD1 or TRBD2 (7 bases each). The CDR3 consists of 17 residues. Germline CDR1 and CDR2: SGHRS and YFSETQ. Deletions cut 0 bases from V and 6 bases from J, with 22 bases between.